This T cell receptor beta chain was recorded in a study of blood T cell repertoires in COVID-19. Background on the study: T cells, B-cell-depleted T cells, or PBMCs supplied cDNA or gDNA.

Seattle patients were enrolled while actively infected and followed longitudinally. The junction had 7 bases not matched to a gene; V was cut back by 4 bases and J by 0 bases. Per germline, CDR1 MNHEY and CDR2 SVGAGI. CDR3 size: 16 residues. Source study methods: Estimated nucleated cell counts came from reference gene primer amplification. Clones were sequenced by immunoSEQ multiplex PCR, and TCRdb holds only the in-frame ones, with some missing. From that table come the V and J calls and clone size; the DNA was used to work out D and trimming. Of about 150,000 clones in the sample, roughly 88% were seen once.

This clonotype originated in a man between 60 and 70 years old with COVID-19, enrolled during active disease. This rearrangement joins TRBV6-5 to TRBJ2-3; 7 bases agree with TRBD1. Sequenced: peripheral blood. The CDR3 DNA follows: TGTGCCAGCAGTTTGCTCAGGGGGACGAGCACAGATACGCAGTATTTT. It codes for CASSLLRGTSTDTQYF.